The rows below give T cell receptor beta chains drawn from one sample of a study of shared clonotypes between healthy human individuals. Libraries were prepared by immunoSEQ multiplex PCR; TCRdb keeps only in-frame clonotypes and omits some of them. This table holds 1.6 million or so clones, around 98.5% found once. Source material: naive CD4+ T cells sorted from blood. These receptors were collected from a man aged 30 to 39 in good health. The CDR3 runs from the conserved cysteine through the conserved F or W.

V gene	J gene	CDR3 protein
TRBV5-5	TRBJ1-5	CASSFSLQSNQPQHF
TRBV5-1	TRBJ2-1	CASSLGTGSGGNGYNEQFF
TRBV29-1	TRBJ1-2	CSGGQDYGYTF
TRBV20-1	TRBJ1-2	CSAWDYGYTF
TRBV7-2	TRBJ2-1	CASSSGLAGGTSSYNEQFF
TRBV7-2	TRBJ2-3	CASSLAGPSGTQYF
TRBV9	TRBJ2-1	CASSGQGLAGLGNEQFF
TRBV27	TRBJ1-5	CASSPYPWTGTGNQPQHF
TRBV5-4	TRBJ1-1	CASRETGVGNTEAFF
TRBV29-1	TRBJ2-3	CSVHRGGRLAGVGTQYF
TRBV6-5	TRBJ2-1	CASSSPSNEQFF
TRBV9	TRBJ2-3	CASSPLSDTQYF
TRBV10-3	TRBJ2-7	CAISLTGPDYEQYF
TRBV19	TRBJ2-7	CASSPLGGAKDEQYF
TRBV5-1	TRBJ2-1	CASSPGLAGSSYNEQFF
TRBV28	TRBJ2-7	CASSFPDPGGREYF
TRBV2	TRBJ2-3	CASCGRTDTQYF
TRBV5-4	TRBJ1-2	CASSPGGGSLGGYTF
TRBV19	TRBJ2-2	CASKDRALAGELFF
TRBV29-1	TRBJ2-1	CSVDTSGSSNEQFF
TRBV7-9	TRBJ1-4	CASSPRQWEKLFF
TRBV15	TRBJ1-1	CATSRDFGGVHPEAFF
TRBV7-9	TRBJ2-1	CASSLLVKNEQFF
TRBV19	TRBJ2-2	CASSMEKTGVGTGELFF
TRBV28	TRBJ1-2	CASSRTVRFYGYTF
TRBV5-1	TRBJ1-4	CASSGTATNEKLFF
TRBV28	TRBJ1-5	CASSFGNGGNQPQHF
TRBV15	TRBJ2-7	CATSRAGTFYEQYF
TRBV15	TRBJ2-2	CATSRDEQGMYGELFF
TRBV4-3	TRBJ2-3	CASSQGGPGQGAGTDTQYF
TRBV5-4	TRBJ2-3	CASNTREGFDTQYF